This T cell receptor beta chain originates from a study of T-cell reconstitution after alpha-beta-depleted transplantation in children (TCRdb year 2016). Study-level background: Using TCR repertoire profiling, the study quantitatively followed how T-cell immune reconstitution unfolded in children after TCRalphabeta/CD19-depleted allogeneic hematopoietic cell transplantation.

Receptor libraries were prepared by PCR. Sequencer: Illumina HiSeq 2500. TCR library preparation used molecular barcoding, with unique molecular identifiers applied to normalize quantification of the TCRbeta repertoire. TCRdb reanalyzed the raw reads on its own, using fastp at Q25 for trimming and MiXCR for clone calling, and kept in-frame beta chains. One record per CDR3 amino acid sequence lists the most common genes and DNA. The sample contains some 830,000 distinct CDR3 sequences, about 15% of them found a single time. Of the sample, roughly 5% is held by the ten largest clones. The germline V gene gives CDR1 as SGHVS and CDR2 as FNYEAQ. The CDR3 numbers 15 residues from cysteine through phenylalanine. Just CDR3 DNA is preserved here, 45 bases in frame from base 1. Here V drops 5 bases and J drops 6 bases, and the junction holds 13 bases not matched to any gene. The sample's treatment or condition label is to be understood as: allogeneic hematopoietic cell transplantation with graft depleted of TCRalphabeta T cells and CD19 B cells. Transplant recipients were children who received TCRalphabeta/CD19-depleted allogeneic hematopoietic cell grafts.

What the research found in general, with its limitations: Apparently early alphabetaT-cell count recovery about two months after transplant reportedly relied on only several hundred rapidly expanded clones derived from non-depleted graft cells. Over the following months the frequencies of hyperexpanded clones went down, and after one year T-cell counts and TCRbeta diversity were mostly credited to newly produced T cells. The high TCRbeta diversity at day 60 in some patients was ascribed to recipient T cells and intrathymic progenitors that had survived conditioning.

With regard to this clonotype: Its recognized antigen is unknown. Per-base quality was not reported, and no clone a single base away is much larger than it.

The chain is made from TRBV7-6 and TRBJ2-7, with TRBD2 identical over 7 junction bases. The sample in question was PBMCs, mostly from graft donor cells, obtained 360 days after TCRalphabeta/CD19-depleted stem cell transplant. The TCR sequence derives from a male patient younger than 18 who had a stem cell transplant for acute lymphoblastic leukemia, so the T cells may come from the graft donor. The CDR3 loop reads CASSDPMAGDGEQYF. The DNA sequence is TGTGCCAGCAGCGACCCTATGGCGGGAGACGGCGAGCAGTACTTC.